The 6 T cell receptor beta chains listed next were all sequenced from one sample in a study of human T cells and chemical hapten exposure. TCRdb independently ran MiXCR on the RACE reads; one entry per CDR3 protein. The sample has about 93,000 distinct CDR3 sequences, 6.5% to 10% seen once. The time point here: pre-sensitization, week 0. As to treatment: therapeutic diphenylcyclopropenone sensitization with weekly scalp DPC. This specimen was whole blood, taken in connection with sensitization to the hapten diphenylcyclopropenone (DPC). The receptors here all came from a middle-aged man with alopecia areata. Some clones in this sample may be carry-over from other donors' samples.

This clonotype has ten or more counts. The V gene is TRBV6-1, the J gene TRBJ1-2; TRBD1 aligns across 11 bases. CDR3 size: 15 residues. The V gene's germline CDR1 is MNHNS and CDR2 SASEGT. J gave up 3 bases and V 4 bases, and 4 bases lay outside the gene matches. The CDR3 DNA reads as TGTGCCAGCAGTGTTCGGACAGGGGGCGACTATGGCTACACCTTC. It translates to CASSVRTGGDYGYTF.

This clonotype was observed a handful of times. The chain joins TRBV3-1 to TRBJ2-1, with D maybe TRBD2 (6 bases). In germline, CDR1 is LGHDT, CDR2 YNNKEL (reference sequence). CDR3 length: 13 amino acids. Deletions cut 1 base from V and 7 bases from J, with 8 bases between. CDR3 sequence: CASSQVGGNEQFF. The DNA of the CDR3 is TGTGCCAGCAGCCAAGTTGGGGGGAATGAGCAGTTCTTC.

This clonotype was recorded a few times. V gene TRBV19 combines with J gene TRBJ2-3; 8 bases are shared with TRBD2. With 3 bases clipped from V and 2 bases from J, the junction kept 10 bases outside the gene matches. Germline V gene lookup returns CDR1 LNHDA and CDR2 SQIVND (reference sequence). There are 17 residues in the CDR3. The CDR3 protein is CASSISGTLLYTDTQYF. DNA of the CDR3: TGTGCCAGTAGTATTAGCGGGACCCTCCTTTACACAGATACGCAGTATTTT.

V usage is TRBV5-6 and J usage is TRBJ2-3; D unresolved. The germline V gene encodes CDR1 SGHDT and CDR2 YYEEEE. This CDR3 comprises 12 residues. V was cut by 2 bases and J by 4 bases, with 5 bases left in between. The CDR3 bases are TGTGCCAGCAGCTTATACTCAGATACGCAGTATTTT. Its translation: CASSLYSDTQYF. Full variable domain (outside the CDR3, taken from reference TRBV5-6 and TRBJ2-3): DAGVTQSPTHLIKTRGQQVTLRCSPKSGHDTVSWYQQALGQGPQFIFQYYEEEERQRGNFPDRFSGHQFPNYSSELNVNALLLGDSALYLCASSLYSDTQYFGPGTRLTVL.

Only a few counts were recorded for this clonotype. J is TRBJ1-1 and V is TRBV20-1; weak D call: TRBD1 (5 bases). V was clipped by 5 bases and J by 1 base, with 14 bases between them. Germline CDR1 reads DFQATT; CDR2 reads SNEGSKA (reference sequence). The CDR3 sequence is 14 residues long. The CDR3 here is CSAPGLLGNTEAFF. Written as DNA, the CDR3 is TGCAGTGCTCCGGGACTACTGGGGAACACTGAAGCTTTCTTT.

The genes are TRBV6-5 and TRBJ2-3; D is uncertain. The CDR3 consists of 15 residues. Germline loops: CDR1 MNHEY, CDR2 SVGAGI. V was trimmed by 2 bases and J by 1 base, leaving 10 bases between them. The CDR3 region has the DNA TGTGCCAGCAGTTACACGGACCTCGGCACAGATACGCAGTATTTT. It yields the protein CASSYTDLGTDTQYF.